Listed here are 14 T cell receptor beta chains from one sample, sequenced in a study of regulatory T cells in long-lasting Graves disease. Investigators prepared the TCR beta libraries by applying iRepertoire HTBI primers and Arm-PCR of CDR3 regions. Via MiXCR, TCRdb re-called the multiplex PCR reads, giving one row per CDR3 protein. In the table there are 450,000 to 600,000 distinct CDR3 sequences, 16% of which are singletons. The time point denotes: newly diagnosed GD, antithyroid drugs for less than 3 months. Preparation of the TCR library used RNA extracted from PBMCs. The same sample was also used in a study of T cells in Graves' hyperthyroidism and ophthalmopathy.

The sample here was peripheral blood mononuclear cells (PBMCs), taken at new diagnosis, from a patient treated with antithyroid drugs. The receptors here all came from a man aged 35 to 55 with Graves disease.

This clonotype was seen at least ten times. The germline gene is not matched at one end of the junction; a read error may be the cause. The chain links TRBV10-3 to TRBJ1-1, with TRBD1 as a possible D gene (5 bases). The CDR3 extends over 15 amino acids. In germline, CDR1 is ENHRY, CDR2 SYGVKD. The CDR3 DNA reads as TGTGCCATCAGGGCCGGGACGGCGGAGAACACTGAAGCCTTCTTT. The encoded protein is CAIRAGTAENTEAFF.

This sequence joins TRBV29-1 and TRBJ2-5; D may be TRBD2 (5 bases). The CDR3 sequence is 12 residues long. V lost 4 bases and J 5 bases, leaving 11 bases between the germline ends. Germline lookup yields CDR1 SQVTM and CDR2 ANQGSEA. The CDR3 sequence: CSVAREPETQYF. CDR3 DNA: TGCAGCGTTGCCCGGGAACCGGAGACCCAGTACTTC.

V usage is TRBV29-1 and J usage is TRBJ2-1, with D unresolved. Per the germline V gene, CDR1 is SQVTM and CDR2 is ANQGSEA. Trimming left V 4 bases short and J 7 bases short, with 14 bases between. This CDR3 comprises 13 residues. The CDR3 DNA sequence: TGCAGCGTTGCCGGACCGGCCCAGAATGAGCAGTTCTTC. Its protein is CSVAGPAQNEQFF.

This clonotype was observed at least ten times. The chain recombines TRBV20-1 with TRBJ1-2; D is uncertain. V lost 4 bases, J lost 0 bases, and 3 bases lay in between. CDR1 DFQATT and CDR2 SNEGSKA come from the germline V gene (reference sequence). The CDR3 is 11 amino acids. The DNA for the CDR3 is TGCAGTGCTAATCCTAACTATGGCTACACCTTC. Protein product: CSANPNYGYTF.

CDR3 sequence: CASRLPSDYGYTF. CDR3 sequence (DNA): TGTGCCAGCAGGTTACCCTCAGACTATGGCTACACCTTC. The chain is built from TRBV28 and TRBJ1-2; D remains ambiguous. CDR3 length equals 13 residues. The V end lost 6 bases, the J end lost 3 bases, and 11 bases lay between the germline ends. Germline V CDR1 and CDR2: MDHEN, SYDVKM.

This clonotype was found many times. The chain employs TRBV3-1 and TRBJ2-1; D remains unclear. Germline V CDR1 and CDR2: LGHDT, YNNKEL (reference sequence). V was shortened by 2 bases and J by 12 bases, with 11 bases between the two germline ends. The CDR3 has 12 amino acids. DNA for the CDR3: TGTGCCAGCAGCCAATCTGGCGCTGGGCAGTTCTTC. This encodes CASSQSGAGQFF.

This clonotype was seen many times. The chain carries TRBV11-2 and TRBJ2-7, with D possibly matching TRBD1 (6 bases). The germline gives CDR1 SGHAT, CDR2 FQNNGV. The CDR3 is 15 amino acids. V gave up 4 bases and J gave up 1 base, with 14 bases separating them. CDR3 residues: CASSSSGTTSYEQYF. DNA of the CDR3: TGTGCCAGCAGCTCTTCCGGGACAACTTCCTACGAGCAGTACTTC. Supplemented by reference TRBV11-2 and TRBJ2-7, the full variable domain reads EAGVAQSPRYKIIEKRQSVAFWCNPISGHATLYWYQQILGQGPKLLIQFQNNGVVDDSQLPKDRFSAERLKGVDSTLKIQPAKLEDSAVYLCASSSSGTTSYEQYFGPGTRLTVT.

This chain connects TRBV6-1 to TRBJ2-1, with D possibly TRBD2 on 5 matching bases. The CDR3 consists of 14 residues. V was pared by 7 bases and J by 9 bases, with 19 bases between. Germline loops: CDR1 MNHNS, CDR2 SASEGT. CDR3 sequence: CASNDGISSGEQFF. The CDR3 region has the DNA TGTGCCAGCAATGACGGGATAAGCTCGGGTGAGCAGTTCTTC.

Ten or more counts support this clonotype. J is TRBJ2-7 and V is TRBV7-3; TRBD1 matches 7 bases. The trim removed 5 bases at V and 5 bases at J, leaving 6 bases unmatched. The CDR3 length is 13 residues. Germline V CDR1 and CDR2: SGHTA, FQGTGA. CDR3 sequence reads: CASSRDRADEQYF. CDR3 in DNA: TGTGCCAGCAGCCGCGACAGGGCCGACGAGCAGTACTTC.

Concerning this clonotype: This may arise from a read error, as a much more abundant clone is one base away. The chain has TRBV7-9 and TRBJ2-7; D remains ambiguous. The CDR3 spans 12 residues. The V and J ends lost 5 bases and 2 bases respectively, with 7 bases between them. Germline lookup yields CDR1 SEHNR and CDR2 FQNEAQ (reference sequence). Here the CDR3 reads CASSHGPYEQYF. CDR3 DNA: TGTGCCAGCAGCCACGGACCCTACGAGCAGTACTTC.

V is TRBV10-3 and J is TRBJ2-2, with TRBD1 matching over 9 bases. The V segment lost 4 bases and the J segment 7 bases; nucleotides outside the gene matches: 7. The CDR3 sequence is 15 residues long. The germline V gene has CDR1 ENHRY and CDR2 SYGVKD. The CDR3 DNA reads as TGTGCCATCAGTGCCGGGACAGGGACGATCGGGGAGCTGTTTTTT. Residues: CAISAGTGTIGELFF.

This clonotype was counted many times. V and J are TRBV5-1 and TRBJ2-1; D is uncertain. The V end was cut by 1 base, the J end by 6 bases, with 11 bases between. Germline assignment: CDR1 SGHRS and CDR2 YFSETQ. The CDR3 runs to 14 residues. This CDR3 is CASSLWASLNEQFF. Written as DNA, the CDR3 is TGCGCCAGCAGCTTGTGGGCGAGCCTCAATGAGCAGTTCTTC.

V is TRBV20-1 and J is TRBJ1-1; tentative D call: TRBD1 (6 bases). V dropped 1 base and J dropped 1 base, with 13 bases sitting between them. Germline CDR1 reads DFQATT; CDR2 reads SNEGSKA (reference sequence). The CDR3 is 15 amino acids. This CDR3 is CSARGSGASNTEAFF. In nucleotides, the CDR3 is TGCAGTGCTAGAGGGTCGGGGGCTTCGAACACTGAAGCTTTCTTT.

This clonotype has ten or more counts. This chain links TRBV5-1 with TRBJ2-2; no firm D call. Germline V gene data show CDR1 as SGHRS and CDR2 as YFSETQ. The CDR3 consists of 14 residues. Trimming took 7 bases from V and 1 from J, leaving 11 bases between them. The CDR3 loop is CASQYMGNTGELFF. DNA for the CDR3: TGCGCCAGCCAGTATATGGGGAACACCGGGGAGCTGTTTTTT.